This TCR beta chain was profiled in a study of T cell responses to AZD1222 COVID-19 vaccine. Study background: It was second doses at about 4 or about 12 weeks that were pooled.

Profiled with immunoSEQ multiplex PCR; TCRdb holds only in-frame clones, not every one. The table has some 190,000 clones, approximately 92% seen once. Broader study findings: Females made up more of the donors, who were largely white British, and clonal diversity may have come out too low.

Germline assignment: CDR1 LNHDA and CDR2 SQIVND (reference sequence). J gave up 8 bases and V 5 bases, and 10 bases lay outside the gene matches. The CDR3 has 15 residues. Concerning this clone itself: Its antigen is unknown.

The input for sequencing was peripheral blood, taken on day 0 of AZD1222 vaccination. V gene TRBV19 combines with J gene TRBJ1-2; 11 positions match TRBD1. The receptor's source is an adult in good health. CDR3 sequence reads: CASSPNGQGAEGYTF. The CDR3 bases are TGTGCCAGTAGTCCCAACGGACAGGGGGCAGAAGGCTACACCTTC.